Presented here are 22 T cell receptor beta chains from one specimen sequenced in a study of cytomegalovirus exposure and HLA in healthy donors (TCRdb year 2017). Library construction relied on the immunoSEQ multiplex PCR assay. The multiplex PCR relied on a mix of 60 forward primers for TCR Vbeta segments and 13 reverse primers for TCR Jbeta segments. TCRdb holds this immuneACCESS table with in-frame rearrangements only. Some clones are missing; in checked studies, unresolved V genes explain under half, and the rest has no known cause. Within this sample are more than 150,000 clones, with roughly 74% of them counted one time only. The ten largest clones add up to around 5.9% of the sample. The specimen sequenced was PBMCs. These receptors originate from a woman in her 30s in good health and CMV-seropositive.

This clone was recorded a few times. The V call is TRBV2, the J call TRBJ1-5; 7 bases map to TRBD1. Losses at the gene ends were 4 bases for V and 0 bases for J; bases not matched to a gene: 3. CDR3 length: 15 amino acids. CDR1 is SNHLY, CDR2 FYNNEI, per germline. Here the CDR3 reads CASSVNRGSNQPQHF. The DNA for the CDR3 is TGTGCCAGCAGTGTCAACAGGGGTAGCAATCAGCCCCAGCATTTT.

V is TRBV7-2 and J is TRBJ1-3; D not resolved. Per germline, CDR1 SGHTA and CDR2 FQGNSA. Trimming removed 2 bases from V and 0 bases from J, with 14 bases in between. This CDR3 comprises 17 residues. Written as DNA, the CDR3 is TGTGCCAGCAGCTTAAGACACCCACAAGACTCTGGAAACACCATATATTTT. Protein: CASSLRHPQDSGNTIYF.

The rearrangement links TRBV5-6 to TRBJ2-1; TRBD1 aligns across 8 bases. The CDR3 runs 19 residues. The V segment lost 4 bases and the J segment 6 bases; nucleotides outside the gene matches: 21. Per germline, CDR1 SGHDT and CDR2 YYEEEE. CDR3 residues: CASSLPGQGRLGRSNEQFF. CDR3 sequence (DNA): TGTGCCAGCAGCCTTCCAGGACAGGGCCGACTTGGTCGGTCCAATGAGCAGTTCTTC.

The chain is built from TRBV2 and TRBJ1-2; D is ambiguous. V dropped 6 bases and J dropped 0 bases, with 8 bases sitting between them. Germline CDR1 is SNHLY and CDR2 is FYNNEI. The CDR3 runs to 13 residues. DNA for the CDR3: TGTGCCAGCAGGGAGGGCCCTAACTATGGCTACACCTTC. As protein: CASREGPNYGYTF.

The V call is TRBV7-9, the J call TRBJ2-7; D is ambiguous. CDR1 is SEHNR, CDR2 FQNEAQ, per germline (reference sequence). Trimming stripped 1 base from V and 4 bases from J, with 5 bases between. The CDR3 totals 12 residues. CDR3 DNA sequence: TGTGCCAGCAGCTTAGAACAGTACGAGCAGTACTTC. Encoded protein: CASSLEQYEQYF.

The CDR3 reads CASSPGGGGNTIYF. The CDR3 coding sequence is TGTGCCAGCTCACCGGGAGGTGGTGGAAACACCATATATTTT. J is TRBJ1-3 and V is TRBV18; no firm D call. CDR3 length: 14 residues. Germline V gene sequence: CDR1 KGHSH, CDR2 LQKENI. Trimming took 3 bases from V and 3 from J, leaving 9 bases between them.

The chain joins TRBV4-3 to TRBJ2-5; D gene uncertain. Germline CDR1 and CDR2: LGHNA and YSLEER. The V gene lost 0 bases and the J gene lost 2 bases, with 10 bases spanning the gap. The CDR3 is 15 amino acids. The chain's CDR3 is CASSQEYGRQETQYF. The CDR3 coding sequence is TGCGCCAGCAGCCAAGAATATGGCAGGCAAGAGACCCAGTACTTC.

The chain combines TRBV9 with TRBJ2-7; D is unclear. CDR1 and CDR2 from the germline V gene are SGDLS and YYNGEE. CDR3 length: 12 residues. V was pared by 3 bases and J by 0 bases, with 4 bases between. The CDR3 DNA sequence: TGTGCCAGCAGCGCGAGCTCCTACGAGCAGTACTTC. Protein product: CASSASSYEQYF. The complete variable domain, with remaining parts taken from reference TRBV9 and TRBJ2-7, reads DSGVTQTPKHLITATGQRVTLRCSPRSGDLSVYWYQQSLDQGLQFLIQYYNGEERAKGNILERFSAQQFPDLHSELNLSSLELGDSALYFCASSASSYEQYFGPGTRLTVT.

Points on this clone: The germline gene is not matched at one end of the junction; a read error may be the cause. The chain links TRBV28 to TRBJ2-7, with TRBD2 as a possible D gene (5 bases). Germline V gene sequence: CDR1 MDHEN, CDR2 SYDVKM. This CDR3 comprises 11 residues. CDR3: CASSSPLGIRF. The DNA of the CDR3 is TGTGCCAGCAGTTCTCCCCTCGGGATAAGGTTC.

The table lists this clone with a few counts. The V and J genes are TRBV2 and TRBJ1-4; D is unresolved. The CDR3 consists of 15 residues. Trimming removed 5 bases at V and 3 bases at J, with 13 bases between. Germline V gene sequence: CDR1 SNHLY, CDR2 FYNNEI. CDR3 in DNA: TGTGCCAGCAGTCCTGACCGGGTGGCTAATGAAAAACTGTTTTTT. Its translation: CASSPDRVANEKLFF.

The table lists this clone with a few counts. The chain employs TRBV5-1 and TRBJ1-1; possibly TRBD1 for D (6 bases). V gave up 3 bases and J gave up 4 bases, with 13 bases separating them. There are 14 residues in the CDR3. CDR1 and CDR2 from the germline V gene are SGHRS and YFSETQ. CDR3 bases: TGCGCCAGCAGCTATGACAGGCGAGGCACTGAAGCTTTCTTT. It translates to CASSYDRRGTEAFF.

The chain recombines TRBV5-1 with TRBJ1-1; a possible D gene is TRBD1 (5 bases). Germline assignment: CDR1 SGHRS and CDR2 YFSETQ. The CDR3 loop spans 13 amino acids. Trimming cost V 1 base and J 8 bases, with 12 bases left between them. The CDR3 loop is CASSLMGPGEAFF. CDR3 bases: TGCGCCAGCAGCTTGATGGGGCCTGGGGAAGCTTTCTTT.

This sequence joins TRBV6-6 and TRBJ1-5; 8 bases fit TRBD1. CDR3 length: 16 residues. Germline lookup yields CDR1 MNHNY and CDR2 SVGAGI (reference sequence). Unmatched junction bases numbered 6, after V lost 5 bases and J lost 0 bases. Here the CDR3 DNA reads TGTGCCAGCAGTAAAGGGACAGGTGATAGCAATCAGCCCCAGCATTTT. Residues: CASSKGTGDSNQPQHF.

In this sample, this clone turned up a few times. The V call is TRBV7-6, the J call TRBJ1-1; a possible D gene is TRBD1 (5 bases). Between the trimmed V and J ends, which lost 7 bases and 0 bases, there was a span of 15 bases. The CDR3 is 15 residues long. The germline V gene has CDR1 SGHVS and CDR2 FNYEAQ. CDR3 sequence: CASTPMGGLNTEAFF. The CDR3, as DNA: TGTGCCAGCACCCCGATGGGGGGTTTGAACACTGAAGCTTTCTTT.

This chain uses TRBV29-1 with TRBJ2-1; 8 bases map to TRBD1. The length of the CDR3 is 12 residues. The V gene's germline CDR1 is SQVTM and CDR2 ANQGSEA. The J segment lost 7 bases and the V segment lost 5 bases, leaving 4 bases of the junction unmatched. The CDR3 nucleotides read TGCAGCGTTTCGGACAGGGAGAATGAGCAGTTCTTC. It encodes CSVSDRENEQFF.

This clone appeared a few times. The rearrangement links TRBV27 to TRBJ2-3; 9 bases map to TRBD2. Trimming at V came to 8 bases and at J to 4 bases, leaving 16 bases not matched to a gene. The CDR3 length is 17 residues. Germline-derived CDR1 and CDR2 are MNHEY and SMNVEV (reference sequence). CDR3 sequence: CASGLSREGLRADTQYF. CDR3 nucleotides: TGTGCCAGCGGGTTATCGCGGGAGGGCCTTAGGGCAGATACGCAGTATTTT.

CDR3 coding DNA: TGTGCCAGTAGTTCCCCGGACAGGGTCGGTCGTGGGAAACTGTTTTTT. Amino acid sequence: CASSSPDRVGRGKLFF. This chain uses TRBV19 with TRBJ1-4, with 8 bases lining up with TRBD1. The CDR3 runs to 16 residues. The germline V gene has CDR1 LNHDA and CDR2 SQIVND (reference sequence). V gave up 5 bases and J gave up 11 bases; unmatched junction bases: 16.

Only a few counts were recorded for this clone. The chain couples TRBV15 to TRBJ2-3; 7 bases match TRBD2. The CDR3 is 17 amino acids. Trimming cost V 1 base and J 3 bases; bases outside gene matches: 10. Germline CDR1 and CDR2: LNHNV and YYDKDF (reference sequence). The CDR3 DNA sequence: TGTGCCACCAGCAGAGGGATCTTGGCTAGCGGTACAGATACGCAGTATTTT. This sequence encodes CATSRGILASGTDTQYF. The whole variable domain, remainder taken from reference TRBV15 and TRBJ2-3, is DAMVIQNPRYQVTQFGKPVTLSCSQTLNHNVMYWYQQKSSQAPKLLFHYYDKDFNNEADTPDNFQSRRPNTSFCFLDIRSPGLGDTAMYLCATSRGILASGTDTQYFGPGTRLTVL.

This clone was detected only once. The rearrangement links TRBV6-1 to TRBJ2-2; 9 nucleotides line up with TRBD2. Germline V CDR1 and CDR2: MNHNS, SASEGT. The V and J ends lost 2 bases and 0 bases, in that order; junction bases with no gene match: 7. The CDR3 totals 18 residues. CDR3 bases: TGTGCCAGCAGTGAATTTTTAGCGGGAGTGTCGAACACCGGGGAGCTGTTTTTT. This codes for CASSEFLAGVSNTGELFF.

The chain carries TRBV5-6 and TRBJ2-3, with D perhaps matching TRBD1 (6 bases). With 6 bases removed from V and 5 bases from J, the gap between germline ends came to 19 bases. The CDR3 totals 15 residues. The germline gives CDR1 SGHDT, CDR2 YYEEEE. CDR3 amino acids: CASTPTGLLGDTQYF. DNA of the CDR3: TGTGCCAGCACCCCAACAGGGCTGTTGGGAGATACGCAGTATTTT.

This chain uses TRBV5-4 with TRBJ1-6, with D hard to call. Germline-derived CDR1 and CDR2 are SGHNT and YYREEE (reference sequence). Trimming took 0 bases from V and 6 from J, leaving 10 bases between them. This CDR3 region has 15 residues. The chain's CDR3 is CASSLVTELNSPLHF. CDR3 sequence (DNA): TGTGCCAGCAGCTTGGTTACAGAGCTTAATTCACCCCTCCACTTT.

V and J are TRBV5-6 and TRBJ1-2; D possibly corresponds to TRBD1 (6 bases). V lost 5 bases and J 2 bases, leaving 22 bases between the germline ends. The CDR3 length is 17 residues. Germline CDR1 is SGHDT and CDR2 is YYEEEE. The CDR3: CASSLRSTGPHNYGYTF. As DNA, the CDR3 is TGTGCCAGCAGTCTGCGGTCTACAGGGCCTCACAACTATGGCTACACCTTC.